The 20 T cell receptor beta chains presented below share a single source sample, sequenced in a study of T-cell memory formation after mild COVID-19 (dated by TCRdb to the early 2020s). Libraries were made using 5' RACE. The sample was run on an Illumina NovaSeq 6000. TCRdb applied fastp at Q25 and MiXCR to the public reads, then kept only in-frame beta chains. Rows are combined by CDR3 protein, so each entry shows the most common genes and DNA. Counted in this sample were 450,000 or so distinct CDR3 sequences; 20% to 30% of them appeared once. The top ten constitute under 15% of the sample. Sample: PBMCs or a T cell subset sorted from them (not recorded which). These TCRs come from an adult woman who had mild COVID-19 (a few samples of this study predate the infection). The sample titles of this study are shuffled in the database, so cell type and time point are left out; the donor was told from shared clones.

The J gene is TRBJ1-1, the V gene TRBV7-2, with no clear D. Germline assignment: CDR1 SGHTA and CDR2 FQGNSA. CDR3 length: 16 amino acids. With 5 bases removed from V and 4 bases from J, the gap between germline ends came to 20 bases. The CDR3 DNA is TGTGCCAGCAGCCCACGGGCCCGGGATTTGGGCACTGAAGCTTTCTTT. It yields the protein CASSPRARDLGTEAFF.

The CDR3, as DNA: TGTGCCAGCAGCTCGTATCGGGACAATGAGCAGTTCTTC. It specifies CASSSYRDNEQFF. The chain links TRBV7-3 to TRBJ2-1; D call uncertain. Germline-derived CDR1 and CDR2 are SGHTA and FQGTGA. The CDR3 contains 13 residues. V was pared by 4 bases and J by 5 bases, with 9 bases between. Full variable domain (remainder filled in from reference TRBV7-3 and TRBJ2-1): GAGVSQTPSNKVTEKGKYVELRCDPISGHTALYWYRQSLGQGPEFLIYFQGTGAADDSGLPNDRFFAVRPEGSVSTLKIQRTERGDSAVYLCASSSYRDNEQFFGPGTRLTVL.

V usage is TRBV5-1 and J usage is TRBJ1-3; 7 nucleotides line up with TRBD1. Germline trimming cut 7 bases from V and 6 bases from J; bases unmatched to any gene: 7. Germline V gives CDR1 SGHRS, CDR2 YFSETQ. The CDR3 consists of 13 residues. Here the CDR3 DNA reads TGCGCCAGCTCCGACAGGGTGACAAACACCATATATTTT. Protein: CASSDRVTNTIYF.

This chain connects TRBV7-2 to TRBJ2-1, with 10 positions matching TRBD2. The CDR3 is 17 residues long. Germline loops: CDR1 SGHTA, CDR2 FQGNSA. J gave up 1 base and V 0 bases, and 3 bases lay outside the gene matches. CDR3 residues: CASSLAASGGSYNEQFF. In nucleotides, the CDR3 is TGTGCCAGCAGCTTAGCAGCTAGCGGGGGTTCCTACAATGAGCAGTTCTTC.

In its sample, this clonotype was seen many times. This chain links TRBV25-1 with TRBJ2-6; maybe TRBD2 (7 bases). In germline, CDR1 is MGHDK, CDR2 SYGVNS. CDR3 length: 17 amino acids. V was cut by 4 bases and J by 1 base, with 14 bases left in between. The CDR3 DNA reads as TGTGCCAGCAGTGGGCTAGGGGGGGAATCTGGGGCCAACGTCCTGACTTTC. Amino acids: CASSGLGGESGANVLTF.

There are a few counts of this clonotype. The genes are TRBV12-3 or TRBV12-4 and TRBJ1-2, with 8 nucleotides matching TRBD1. The J segment lost 4 bases and the V segment lost 6 bases, leaving 4 bases of the junction unmatched. The CDR3 has 13 residues. CDR3 sequence (DNA): TGTGCCAGCAGACGACAGGGGCGCTATGGCTACACCTTC. As protein: CASRRQGRYGYTF.

The chain recombines TRBV7-9 with TRBJ2-1; unclear D gene. This CDR3 comprises 15 residues. The V end was cut by 5 bases, the J end by 3 bases, with 14 bases between. Germline V gene sequence: CDR1 SEHNR, CDR2 FQNEAQ (reference sequence). The CDR3 sequence is CASSRAGPVYNEQFF. The CDR3 DNA sequence: TGTGCCAGCAGCAGGGCAGGCCCGGTCTACAATGAGCAGTTCTTC.

V gene TRBV20-1 combines with J gene TRBJ2-1; D may be TRBD1 (5 bases). The CDR3 loop spans 16 amino acids. With 0 bases removed from V and 7 bases from J, the gap between germline ends came to 19 bases. Germline CDR1 reads DFQATT; CDR2 reads SNEGSKA (reference sequence). The CDR3 region is CSARDSLKGILNEQFF. In DNA form, the CDR3 reads TGCAGTGCTAGAGATAGCCTAAAGGGGATCCTAAATGAGCAGTTCTTC.

The chain joins TRBV19 to TRBJ2-7; TRBD2 matches 12 bases. This CDR3 has 16 amino acids. The V gene's germline CDR1 is LNHDA and CDR2 SQIVND (reference sequence). V shed 6 bases and J 4 bases; nucleotides not matched to a gene: 10. CDR3 sequence (DNA): TGTGCCAGTAGCCAGAAACTAGCGGGGGGAACGTACGAGCAGTACTTC. Translating gives CASSQKLAGGTYEQYF.

CDR3 coding DNA: TGTGCCAGCAGCCTAAGGGCCACCGGGGAGCTGTTTTTT. Protein product: CASSLRATGELFF. The chain is built from TRBV7-8 and TRBJ2-2; no reliable D call. CDR3 length: 13 residues. Germline CDR1 is SGHVS and CDR2 is FQNEAQ. Trimming took off 5 bases at V and 4 bases at J, with 8 bases between the two ends.

This rearrangement joins TRBV20-1 to TRBJ1-1, with TRBD1 as a possible D gene (6 bases). V was trimmed by 6 bases and J by 0 bases, leaving 17 bases between them. This CDR3 spans 15 amino acids. The V gene's germline CDR1 is DFQATT and CDR2 SNEGSKA (reference sequence). The CDR3: CSAPNRAKMNTEAFF. As DNA, the CDR3 is TGCAGTGCGCCTAACAGGGCGAAGATGAACACTGAAGCTTTCTTT.

The rearrangement joins TRBV20-1 to TRBJ2-5; 12 bases agree with TRBD2. The V segment lost 3 bases and the J segment 9 bases; nucleotides outside the gene matches: 11. This CDR3 spans 15 amino acids. Germline values: CDR1 DFQATT, CDR2 SNEGSKA (reference sequence). CDR3: CSASSSGRAIVAQYF. CDR3 bases: TGCAGTGCTAGTTCTAGCGGGAGGGCCATTGTGGCCCAGTACTTC.

The chain is built from TRBV7-9 and TRBJ2-2, with 16 bases identical to TRBD2. CDR3 length equals 20 residues. After removal of 4 bases from V and 4 bases from J, the junction contained 12 bases not matched to a gene. From germline, CDR1 is SEHNR and CDR2 FQNEAQ (reference sequence). CDR3 in DNA: TGTGCCAGCAGCTCCATCCCCGGGACTAGCGGGAGGGCCAGCACCGGGGAGCTGTTTTTT. Its translation: CASSSIPGTSGRASTGELFF. Complete variable domain (other parts from reference TRBV7-9 and TRBJ2-2): DTGVSQNPRHKITKRGQNVTFRCDPISEHNRLYWYRQTLGQGPEFLTYFQNEAQLEKSRLLSDRFSAERPKGSFSTLEIQRTEQGDSAMYLCASSSIPGTSGRASTGELFFGEGSRLTVL.

The V and J genes are TRBV24-1 and TRBJ1-2, with D possibly being TRBD1 (6 bases). V lost 4 bases to trimming and J lost 8 bases, with 16 bases between them. Germline CDR1 is KGHDR and CDR2 is SFDVKD. The CDR3 sequence is 14 residues long. The CDR3 nucleotides are TGTGCCACCAGTGACCCCGCGACAGGTGACGGCTACACCTTC. Translated: CATSDPATGDGYTF.

This clonotype was detected a few times. The rearrangement joins TRBV5-1 to TRBJ1-1; the D gene is possibly TRBD1 (6 bases). The CDR3 is 14 amino acids. The germline V gene has CDR1 SGHRS and CDR2 YFSETQ. V dropped 6 bases and J dropped 2 bases, with 14 bases sitting between them. The DNA of the CDR3 is TGCGCCAGCACAGAAAGGGGGATCAACACTGAAGCTTTCTTT. Its translation is CASTERGINTEAFF.

V usage is TRBV30 and J usage is TRBJ2-5; tentative D call: TRBD2 (6 bases). The germline V and J ends were trimmed by 3 bases and 9 bases, with 17 bases remaining between them. The CDR3 extends over 13 amino acids. Germline CDR1 reads GTSNPN; CDR2 reads SVGIG (reference sequence). The CDR3 is CAWSRNPGEAQYF. CDR3 sequence (DNA): TGTGCCTGGAGCCGGAACCCCGGGGAGGCCCAGTACTTC.

This chain links TRBV9 with TRBJ2-1, with 7 bases fitting TRBD2. CDR3 length: 13 residues. J was trimmed by 8 bases and V by 4 bases; bases with no gene match: 6. Per germline, CDR1 SGDLS and CDR2 YYNGEE. Written as DNA, the CDR3 is TGTGCCAGCAGCCTTGAACGGGGGGATGAGCAGTTCTTC. Translated: CASSLERGDEQFF. Together with reference TRBV9 and TRBJ2-1, the CDR3 gives the full variable domain: DSGVTQTPKHLITATGQRVTLRCSPRSGDLSVYWYQQSLDQGLQFLIQYYNGEERAKGNILERFSAQQFPDLHSELNLSSLELGDSALYFCASSLERGDEQFFGPGTRLTVL.

V and J are TRBV12-3 or TRBV12-4 and TRBJ1-2; 7 positions agree with TRBD1. V was clipped by 1 base and J by 11 bases; unmatched bases: 1. The CDR3 extends over 11 amino acids. The CDR3 DNA sequence: TGTGCCAGCAGTTTAGACAGGGGATACACCTTC. Protein product: CASSLDRGYTF.

The chain uses TRBV4-1 and TRBJ2-7; tentatively, D is TRBD2 (5 bases). Germline CDR1 reads MGHRA; CDR2 reads YSYEKL. Trimming left V 0 bases short and J 3 bases short, with 15 bases between. There are 16 residues in the CDR3. The CDR3 DNA follows: TGCGCCAGCAGCCAAGAGGTTCGGGGTACGCTCTACGAGCAGTACTTC. Encoded protein: CASSQEVRGTLYEQYF.

This clonotype was counted only a few times. The V gene is TRBV5-1, the J gene TRBJ2-1; TRBD2 is a possible D gene (5 bases). Deletions cut 1 base from V and 6 bases from J, with 14 bases between. Germline CDR1 and CDR2: SGHRS and YFSETQ. This CDR3 region has 15 residues. The CDR3 is CASSLSSGSSNEQFF. In nucleotides, the CDR3 is TGCGCCAGCAGCTTGTCCAGCGGTTCTTCCAATGAGCAGTTCTTC.